The present entry profiles one TCR beta chain with its context. Its antigen is not known. Autoimmune disease history or systemic immunosuppression led to patient exclusion. The protocol was immunoSEQ multiplex PCR, while the TCRdb copy is restricted to in-frame clones and leaves out a portion. The repertoire holds about 68,000 clones, with more than 75% as singletons. The data derive from a study of OX40 agonist ivuxolimab in advanced cancers. About the research overall: Hepatocellular carcinoma, melanoma, renal cell or head and neck cancer was diagnosed in the dose-escalation patients. Overall study findings and caveats: Low levels of normalized T-cell clonal expansion also appeared in some nonresponders.

Germline values: CDR1 SEHNR, CDR2 FQNEAQ (reference sequence). Trimming cost V 4 bases and J 4 bases; bases outside gene matches: 4. The CDR3 covers 14 residues. The gene calls are TRBV7-9 and TRBJ1-2; 9 nucleotides align to TRBD1. This clonotype originated in an adult with an advanced solid tumor such as melanoma, head and neck, liver or kidney cancer. Sequencing used CD4+ or CD8+ T cells sorted from blood, obtained in a trial of the OX40 agonist ivuxolimab. The CDR3 DNA reads TGTGCCAGCAGCTCAATGGACAGGGGCTATGGCTACACCTTC. Its protein product is CASSSMDRGYGYTF.